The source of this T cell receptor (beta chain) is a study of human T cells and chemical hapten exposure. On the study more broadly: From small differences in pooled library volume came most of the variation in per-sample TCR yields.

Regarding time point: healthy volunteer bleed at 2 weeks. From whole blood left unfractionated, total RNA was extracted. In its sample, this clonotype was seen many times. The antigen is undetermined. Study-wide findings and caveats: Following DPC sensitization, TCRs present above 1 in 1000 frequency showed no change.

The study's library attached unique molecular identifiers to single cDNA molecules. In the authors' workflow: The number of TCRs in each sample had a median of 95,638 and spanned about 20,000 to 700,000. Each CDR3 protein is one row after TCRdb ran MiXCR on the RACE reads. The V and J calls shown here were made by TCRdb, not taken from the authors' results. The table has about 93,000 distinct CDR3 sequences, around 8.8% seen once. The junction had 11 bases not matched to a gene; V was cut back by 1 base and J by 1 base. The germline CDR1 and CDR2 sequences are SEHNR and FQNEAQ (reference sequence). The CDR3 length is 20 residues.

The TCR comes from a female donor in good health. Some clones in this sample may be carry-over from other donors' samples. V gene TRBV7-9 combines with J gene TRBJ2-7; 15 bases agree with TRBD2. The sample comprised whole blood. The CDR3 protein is CASSLDPRGTSGRSSYEQYF. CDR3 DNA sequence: TGTGCCAGCAGCTTAGACCCTCGGGGGACTAGCGGGAGGTCGTCCTACGAGCAGTACTTC.